The entry below describes one T cell receptor beta chain. The record originates from a study of radiotherapy plus CTLA-4 blockade in lung cancer. The method was immunoSEQ multiplex PCR; TCRdb's version includes in-frame clones alone and lacks a portion of them. The sample holds some 110,000 clones, approximately 80% seen once. V was clipped by 1 base and J by 2 bases; unmatched bases: 3. CDR3 length: 15 amino acids. The germline CDR1 and CDR2 sequences are MGHRA and YSYEKL. Chemo-refractory metastatic non-small-cell lung cancer patients were treated with focal radiation plus CTLA-4 blockade with ipilimumab.

Sequenced here: peripheral blood, sampled from a patient treated with radiotherapy plus ipilimumab. This chain links TRBV4-1 with TRBJ2-7, with 9 bases fitting TRBD1. This TCR was sampled from a human donor with non-small cell lung cancer that progressed on radiotherapy plus ipilimumab. Some clones in this sample may be carry-over from other donors' samples. CDR3 bases: TGCGCCAGCAGCCAAGTTGGGACAGGGCCCTACGAGCAGTACTTC. It codes for CASSQVGTGPYEQYF.